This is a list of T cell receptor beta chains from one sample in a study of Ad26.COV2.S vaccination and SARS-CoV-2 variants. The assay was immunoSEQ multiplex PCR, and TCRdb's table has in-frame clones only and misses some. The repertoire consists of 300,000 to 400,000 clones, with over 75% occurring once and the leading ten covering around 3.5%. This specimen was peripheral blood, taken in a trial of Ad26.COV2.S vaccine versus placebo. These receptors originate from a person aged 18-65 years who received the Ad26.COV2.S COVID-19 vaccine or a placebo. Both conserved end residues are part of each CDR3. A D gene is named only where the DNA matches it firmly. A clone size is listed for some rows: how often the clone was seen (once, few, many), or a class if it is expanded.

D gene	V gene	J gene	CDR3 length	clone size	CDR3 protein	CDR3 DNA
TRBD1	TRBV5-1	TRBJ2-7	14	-	CASSPPGQYYEQYF	TGCGCCAGCAGCCCACCGGGACAGTACTACGAGCAGTACTTC
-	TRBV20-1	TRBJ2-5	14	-	CSASGRAGKETQYF	TGCAGTGCTAGTGGTAGGGCGGGGAAAGAGACCCAGTACTTC
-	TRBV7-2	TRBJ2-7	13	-	CASSLRVGHEQYF	TGTGCCAGCAGCTTAAGAGTGGGCCACGAGCAGTACTTC
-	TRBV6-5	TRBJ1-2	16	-	CASSYTRQRLNYGYTF	TGTGCCAGCAGTTACACAAGACAACGACTTAACTATGGCTACACCTTC
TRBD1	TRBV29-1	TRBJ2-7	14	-	CSVDPGTALGEQYF	TGCAGCGTTGACCCCGGGACAGCCTTGGGGGAGCAGTACTTC
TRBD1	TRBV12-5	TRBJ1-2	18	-	CASGLFPPLTGSNYGYTF	TGTGCTAGTGGTTTGTTCCCCCCCCTGACAGGGAGTAACTATGGCTACACCTTC
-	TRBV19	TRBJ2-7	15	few	CASSNRATSSYEQYF	TGTGCCAGTAGTAACCGGGCGACCAGCTCCTACGAGCAGTACTTC
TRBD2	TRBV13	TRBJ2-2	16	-	CASSARLAGGTGELFF	TGTGCCAGCAGCGCCCGACTAGCGGGGGGGACCGGGGAGCTGTTTTTT
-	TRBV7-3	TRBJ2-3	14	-	CASSLNPWTDTQYF	TGTGCCAGCAGCTTAAACCCCTGGACAGATACGCAGTATTTT
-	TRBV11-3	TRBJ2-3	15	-	CASSLGVMRTDTQYF	TGTGCCAGCAGCTTGGGGGTTATGCGCACAGATACGCAGTATTTT
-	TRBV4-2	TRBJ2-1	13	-	CASSQADNNEQFF	TGTGCCAGCAGCCAAGCGGATAACAATGAGCAGTTCTTC
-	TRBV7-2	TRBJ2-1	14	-	CASRLADRENEQFF	TGTGCCAGCAGACTAGCGGACAGGGAAAATGAGCAGTTCTTC
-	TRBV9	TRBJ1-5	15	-	CASSVSGARGEPQHF	TGTGCCAGCAGCGTCTCAGGGGCTCGCGGGGAGCCCCAGCATTTT
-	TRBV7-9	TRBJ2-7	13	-	CASSLRDSYEQYF	TGTGCCAGCAGCTTAAGGGATTCCTACGAGCAGTACTTC
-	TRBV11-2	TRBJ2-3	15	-	CASSRIGSFGDTQYF	TGTGCCAGCAGCCGTATCGGTAGCTTTGGAGATACGCAGTATTTT
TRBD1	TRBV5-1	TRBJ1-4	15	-	CASSLVQGGGEKLFF	TGCGCCAGCAGCTTGGTGCAGGGGGGAGGTGAAAAACTGTTTTTT
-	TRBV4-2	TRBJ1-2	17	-	CASSQVVDSVSNYGYTF	TGTGCCAGCAGCCAAGTAGTGGACAGCGTGTCCAACTATGGCTACACCTTC
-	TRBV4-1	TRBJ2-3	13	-	CASSHPQTDTQYF	TGCGCCAGCAGCCATCCCCAGACAGATACGCAGTATTTT
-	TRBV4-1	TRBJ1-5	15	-	CASSQVHHSNQPQHF	TGCGCCAGCAGCCAAGTACACCATAGCAATCAGCCCCAGCATTTT
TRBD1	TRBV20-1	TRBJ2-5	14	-	CSASPARGQETQYF	TGCAGTGCTAGTCCGGCCAGGGGGCAAGAGACCCAGTACTTC
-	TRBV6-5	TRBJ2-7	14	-	CASSYADRTYEQYF	TGTGCCAGCAGTTACGCCGACAGAACCTACGAGCAGTACTTC
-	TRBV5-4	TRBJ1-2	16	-	CASSLAGLLADYGYTF	TGTGCCAGCAGCTTGGCGGGACTTTTGGCCGACTATGGCTACACCTTC
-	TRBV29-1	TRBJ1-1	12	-	CSVEDLTAEAFF	TGCAGCGTTGAAGACCTGACGGCTGAAGCTTTCTTT
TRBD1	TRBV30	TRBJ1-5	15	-	CAWSLGTGAGQPQHF	TGTGCCTGGAGCCTCGGGACAGGGGCTGGTCAGCCCCAGCATTTT
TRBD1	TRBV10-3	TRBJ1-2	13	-	CAISEGTDYGYTF	TGTGCCATCAGTGAGGGGACAGACTATGGCTACACCTTC
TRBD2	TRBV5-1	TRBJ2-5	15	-	CASSLGAGARETQYF	TGCGCCAGCAGCTTGGGAGCGGGGGCCCGAGAGACCCAGTACTTC
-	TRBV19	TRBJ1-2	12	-	CASSPGVAGYTF	TGTGCCAGTAGTCCGGGGGTGGCCGGCTACACCTTC
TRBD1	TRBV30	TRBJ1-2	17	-	CAWTPRTGRGSNYGYTF	TGTGCCTGGACCCCGCGGACAGGGAGGGGGTCTAACTATGGCTACACCTTC
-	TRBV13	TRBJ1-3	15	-	CASSLGTGSRNTIYF	TGTGCCAGCAGCCTAGGGACGGGTTCACGGAACACCATATATTTT
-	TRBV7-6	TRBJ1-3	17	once	CASSLGGPLSSGNTIYF	TGTGCCAGCAGCTTAGGGGGACCCTTAAGCTCTGGAAACACCATATATTTT
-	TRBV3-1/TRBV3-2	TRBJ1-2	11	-	CASSQGYGYTF	TGTGCCAGCAGCCAGGGCTATGGCTACACCTTC
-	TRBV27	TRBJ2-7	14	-	CASGMFKGGNEQYF	TGTGCCAGCGGGATGTTCAAGGGGGGAAACGAGCAGTACTTC
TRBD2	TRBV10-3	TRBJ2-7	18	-	CAISEFPSGGRSSYEQYF	TGTGCCATCAGTGAGTTTCCTAGCGGGGGGCGTAGCTCCTACGAGCAGTACTTC
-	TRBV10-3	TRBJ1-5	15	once	CAISESGKSNQPQHF	TGTGCCATCAGTGAGTCGGGGAAGAGCAATCAGCCCCAGCATTTT
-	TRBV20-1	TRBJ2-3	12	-	CSASPDADTQYF	TGCAGTGCGAGTCCCGACGCAGATACGCAGTATTTT
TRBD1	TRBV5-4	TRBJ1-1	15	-	CASSGDRGPNTEAFF	TGTGCCAGCAGCGGCGACAGGGGACCGAACACTGAAGCTTTCTTT
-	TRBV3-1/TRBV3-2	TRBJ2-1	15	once	CASSQRGGSDNEQFF	TGTGCCAGCAGCCAAAGAGGAGGCAGTGACAATGAGCAGTTCTTC
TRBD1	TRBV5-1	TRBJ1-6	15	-	CASSRTGGGNSPLHF	TGCGCCAGCAGCCGTACAGGGGGCGGGAATTCACCCCTCCACTTT
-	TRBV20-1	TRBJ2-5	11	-	CSARGGVDQYF	TGCAGTGCTAGAGGGGGGGTGGACCAGTACTTC
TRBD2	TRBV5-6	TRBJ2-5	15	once	CASSLLAGEIETQYF	TGTGCCAGCAGCTTACTAGCGGGGGAGATAGAGACCCAGTACTTC
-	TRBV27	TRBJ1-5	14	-	CASSSLGGNQPQHF	TGTGCCAGCAGTTCCCTTGGCGGAAATCAGCCCCAGCATTTT
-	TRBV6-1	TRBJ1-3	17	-	CASSEARNSLSGNTIYF	TGTGCCAGCAGTGAAGCACGGAACAGTCTCTCTGGAAACACCATATATTTT
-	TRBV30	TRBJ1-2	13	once	CAWSARDNRGYTF	TGTGCCTGGAGTGCACGGGACAATCGAGGCTACACCTTC
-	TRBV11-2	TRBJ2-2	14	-	CASSWGSSAGELFF	TGTGCCAGCAGCTGGGGCAGCTCGGCCGGGGAGCTGTTTTTT
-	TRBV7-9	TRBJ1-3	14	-	CASSGGRAGNTIYF	TGTGCCAGCAGCGGGGGGCGGGCTGGAAACACCATATATTTT
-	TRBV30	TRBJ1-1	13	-	CAWKDMMNTEAFF	TGTGCCTGGAAGGACATGATGAACACTGAAGCTTTCTTT
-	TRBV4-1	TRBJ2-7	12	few	CASSQIRGEQYF	TGCGCCAGCAGCCAAATCCGGGGCGAGCAGTACTTC
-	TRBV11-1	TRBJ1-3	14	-	CASSFRSSGNTIYF	TGTGCCAGCAGCTTCAGGAGCTCTGGAAACACCATATATTTT
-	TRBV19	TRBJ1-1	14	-	CASSTGPKRTEAFF	TGTGCCAGTAGTACCGGGCCGAAGAGGACTGAAGCTTTCTTT
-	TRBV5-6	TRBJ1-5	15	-	CASSLGTDGYQPQHF	TGTGCCAGCAGCTTGGGGACAGACGGATATCAGCCCCAGCATTTT
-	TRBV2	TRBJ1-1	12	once	CASRDDSFEAFF	TGTGCCAGCAGAGATGACAGTTTTGAAGCTTTCTTT
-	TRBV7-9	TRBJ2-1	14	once	CASSLTSSYNEQFF	TGTGCCAGCAGTTTAACGAGCTCCTACAATGAGCAGTTCTTC
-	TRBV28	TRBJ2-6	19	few	CASSLSGLLSRAGANVLTF	TGTGCCAGCAGTTTGTCGGGGTTACTCTCGCGGGCTGGGGCCAACGTCCTGACTTTC
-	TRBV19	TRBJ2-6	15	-	CASSPLDAGANVLTF	TGTGCCAGTAGTCCCCTGGACGCTGGGGCCAACGTCCTGACTTTC
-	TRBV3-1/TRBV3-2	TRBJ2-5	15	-	CASSQEYGVEETQYF	TGTGCCAGCAGCCAAGAGTATGGGGTGGAGGAGACCCAGTACTTC
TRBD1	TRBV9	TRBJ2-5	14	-	CASSPGQGWETQYF	TGTGCCAGCAGCCCGGGACAGGGATGGGAGACCCAGTACTTC